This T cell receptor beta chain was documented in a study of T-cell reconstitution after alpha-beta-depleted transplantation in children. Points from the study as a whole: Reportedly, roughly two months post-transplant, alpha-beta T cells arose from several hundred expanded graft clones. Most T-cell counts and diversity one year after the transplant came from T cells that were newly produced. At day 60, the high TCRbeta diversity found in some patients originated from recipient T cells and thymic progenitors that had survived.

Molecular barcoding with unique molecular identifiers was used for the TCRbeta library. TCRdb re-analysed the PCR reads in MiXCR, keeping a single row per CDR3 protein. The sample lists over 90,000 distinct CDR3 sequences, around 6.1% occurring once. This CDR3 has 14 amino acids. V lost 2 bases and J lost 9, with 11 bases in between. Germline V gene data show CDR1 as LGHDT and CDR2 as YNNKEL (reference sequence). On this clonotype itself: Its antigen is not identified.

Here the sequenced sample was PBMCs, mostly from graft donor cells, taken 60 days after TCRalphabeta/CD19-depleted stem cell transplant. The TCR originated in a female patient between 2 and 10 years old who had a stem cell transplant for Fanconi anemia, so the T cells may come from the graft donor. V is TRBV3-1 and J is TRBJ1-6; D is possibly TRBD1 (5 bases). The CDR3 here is CASSQNGQGSPLHF. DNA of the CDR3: TGTGCCAGCAGCCAAAACGGTCAGGGTTCACCCCTCCACTTT. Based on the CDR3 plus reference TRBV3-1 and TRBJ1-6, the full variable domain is DTAVSQTPKYLVTQMGNDKSIKCEQNLGHDTMYWYKQDSKKFLKIMFSYNNKELIINETVPNRFSPKSPDKAHLNLHINSLELGDSAVYFCASSQNGQGSPLHFGNGTRLTVT.